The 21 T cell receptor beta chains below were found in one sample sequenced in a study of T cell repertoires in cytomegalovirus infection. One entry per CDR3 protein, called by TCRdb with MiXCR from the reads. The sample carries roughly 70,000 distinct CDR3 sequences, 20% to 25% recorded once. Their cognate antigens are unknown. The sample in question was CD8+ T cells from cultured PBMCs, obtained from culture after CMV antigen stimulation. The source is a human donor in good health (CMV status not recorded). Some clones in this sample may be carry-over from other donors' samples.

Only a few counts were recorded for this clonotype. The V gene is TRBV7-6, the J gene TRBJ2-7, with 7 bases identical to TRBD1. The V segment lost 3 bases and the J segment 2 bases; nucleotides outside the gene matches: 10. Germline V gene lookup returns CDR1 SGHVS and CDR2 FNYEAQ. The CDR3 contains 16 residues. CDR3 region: CASSLDIRDSPYEQYF. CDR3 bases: TGTGCCAGCAGCTTGGACATCCGGGACAGCCCCTACGAGCAGTACTTC.

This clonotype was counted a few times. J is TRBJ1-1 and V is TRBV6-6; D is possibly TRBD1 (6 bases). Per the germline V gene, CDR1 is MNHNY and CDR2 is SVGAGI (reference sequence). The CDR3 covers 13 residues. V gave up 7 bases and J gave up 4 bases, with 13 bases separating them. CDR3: CASNRRGFTEAFF. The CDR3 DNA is TGTGCCAGCAACCGCAGGGGTTTCACTGAAGCTTTCTTT.

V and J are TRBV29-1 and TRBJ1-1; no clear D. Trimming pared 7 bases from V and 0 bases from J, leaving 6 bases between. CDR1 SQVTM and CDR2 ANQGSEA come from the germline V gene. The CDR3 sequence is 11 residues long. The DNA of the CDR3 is TGCAGCGGGACGGTGAACACTGAAGCTTTCTTT. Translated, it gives CSGTVNTEAFF. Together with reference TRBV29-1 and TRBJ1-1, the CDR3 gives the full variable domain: SAVISQKPSRDICQRGTSLTIQCQVDSQVTMMFWYRQQPGQSLTLIATANQGSEATYESGFVIDKFPISRPNLTFSTLTVSNMSPEDSSIYLCSGTVNTEAFFGQGTRLTVV.

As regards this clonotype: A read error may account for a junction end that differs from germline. This chain's CDR3 is CASSLLTQGRSGNTIYF. DNA of the CDR3: TGCGCCAGCAGCCTCCTCACACAGGGCCGCTCTGGAAACACCATATATTTT. V usage is TRBV7-6 and J usage is TRBJ1-3, with D perhaps TRBD1 (6 bases). The CDR3 extends over 17 amino acids. Germline loops: CDR1 SGHVS, CDR2 FNYEAQ.

CDR3 in DNA: TGTGCCAGCAGACACCGGGACAGGTACACTGAAGCTTTCTTT. It translates to CASRHRDRYTEAFF. This chain joins TRBV12-3 or TRBV12-4 and TRBJ1-1, with 8 positions matching TRBD1. After removal of 6 bases from V and 3 bases from J, the junction contained 6 bases not matched to a gene. The CDR3 is 14 amino acids.

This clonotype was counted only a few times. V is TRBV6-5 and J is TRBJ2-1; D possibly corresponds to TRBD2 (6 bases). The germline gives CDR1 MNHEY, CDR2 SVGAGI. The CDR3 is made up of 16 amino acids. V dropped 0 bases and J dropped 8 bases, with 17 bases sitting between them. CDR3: CASSYSFPGEAHEQFF. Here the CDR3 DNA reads TGTGCCAGCAGTTACTCATTTCCGGGGGAGGCTCATGAGCAGTTCTTC.

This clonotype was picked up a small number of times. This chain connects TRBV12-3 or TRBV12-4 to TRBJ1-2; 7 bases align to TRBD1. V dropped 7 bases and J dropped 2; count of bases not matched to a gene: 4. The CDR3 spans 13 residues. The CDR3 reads CASIMTGNYGYTF. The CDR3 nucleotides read TGTGCCAGCATCATGACAGGGAACTATGGCTACACCTTC.

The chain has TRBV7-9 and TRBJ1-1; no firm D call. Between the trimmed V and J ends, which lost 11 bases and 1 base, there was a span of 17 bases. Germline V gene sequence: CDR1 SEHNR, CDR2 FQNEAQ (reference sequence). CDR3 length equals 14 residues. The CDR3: CALVADGGNTEAFF. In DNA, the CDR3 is TGTGCCTTGGTAGCCGATGGCGGGAACACTGAAGCTTTCTTT.

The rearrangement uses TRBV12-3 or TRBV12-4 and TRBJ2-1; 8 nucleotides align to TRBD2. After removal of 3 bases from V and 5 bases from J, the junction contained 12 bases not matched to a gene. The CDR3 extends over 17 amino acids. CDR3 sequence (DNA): TGTGCCAGCAGTTTTAACATCGGCGGGGGGAAGGACAATGAGCAGTTCTTC. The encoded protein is CASSFNIGGGKDNEQFF.

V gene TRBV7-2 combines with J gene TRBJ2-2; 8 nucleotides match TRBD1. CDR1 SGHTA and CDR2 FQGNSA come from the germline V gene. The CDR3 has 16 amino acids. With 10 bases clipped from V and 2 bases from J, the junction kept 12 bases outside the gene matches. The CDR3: CATTQKDRANTGELFF. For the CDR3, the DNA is TGTGCCACCACGCAAAAGGACAGGGCTAACACCGGGGAGCTGTTTTTT.

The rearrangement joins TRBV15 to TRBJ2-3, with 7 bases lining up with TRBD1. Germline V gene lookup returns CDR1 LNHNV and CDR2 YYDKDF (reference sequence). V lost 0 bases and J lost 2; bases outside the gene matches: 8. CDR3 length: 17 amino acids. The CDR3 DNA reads TGTGCCACCAGCAGAGATCGGACAGGCCCCCTCACAGATACGCAGTATTTT. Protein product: CATSRDRTGPLTDTQYF.

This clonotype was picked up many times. CDR3 nucleotides: TGTGCCAGCAGCTTACAGGGGGCGACCTACGAGCAGTACTTC. Translation: CASSLQGATYEQYF. The genes are TRBV7-8 and TRBJ2-7; 8 positions agree with TRBD1. The CDR3 length is 14 residues. V shed 2 bases and J 2 bases; nucleotides not matched to a gene: 2. Germline V lookup: CDR1 SGHVS, CDR2 FQNEAQ.

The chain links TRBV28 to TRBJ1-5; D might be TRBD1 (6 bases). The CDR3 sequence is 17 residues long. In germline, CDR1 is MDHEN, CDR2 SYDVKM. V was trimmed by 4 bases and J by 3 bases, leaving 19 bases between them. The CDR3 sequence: CASSSPQGGPSNQPQHF. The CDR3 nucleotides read TGTGCCAGCAGTTCCCCACAGGGTGGCCCTTCCAATCAGCCCCAGCATTTT.

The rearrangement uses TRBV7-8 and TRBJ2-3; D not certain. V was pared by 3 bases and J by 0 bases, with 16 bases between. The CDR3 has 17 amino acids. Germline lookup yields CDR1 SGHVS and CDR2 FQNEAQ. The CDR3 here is CASSFPQIQTSTDTQYF. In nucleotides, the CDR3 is TGTGCCAGCAGCTTTCCACAGATACAAACTAGCACAGATACGCAGTATTTT.

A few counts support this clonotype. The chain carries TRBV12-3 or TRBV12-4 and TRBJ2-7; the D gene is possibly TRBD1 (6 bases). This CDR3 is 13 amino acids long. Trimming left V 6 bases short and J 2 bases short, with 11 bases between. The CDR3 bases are TGTGCCAGCAGCTTACAGGGCCCCTACGAGCAGTACTTC. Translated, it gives CASSLQGPYEQYF.

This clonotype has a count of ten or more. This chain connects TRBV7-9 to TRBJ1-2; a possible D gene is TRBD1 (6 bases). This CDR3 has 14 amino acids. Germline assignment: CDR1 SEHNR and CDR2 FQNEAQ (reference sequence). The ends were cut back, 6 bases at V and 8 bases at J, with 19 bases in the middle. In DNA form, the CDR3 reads TGTGCCAGCAGAACTACAGGGAACGTGGAGGGCTACACCTTC. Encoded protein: CASRTTGNVEGYTF.

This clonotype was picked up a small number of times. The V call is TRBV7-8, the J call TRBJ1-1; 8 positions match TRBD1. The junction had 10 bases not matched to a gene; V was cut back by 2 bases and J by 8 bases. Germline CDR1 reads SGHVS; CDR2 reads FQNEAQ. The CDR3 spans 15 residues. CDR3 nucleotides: TGTGCCAGCAGCTTACGGGGGTTGGGACAGGAGGAAGCTTTCTTT. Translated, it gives CASSLRGLGQEEAFF.

The CDR3 reads CASGLGLAGSYEQYF. The CDR3 coding sequence is TGTGCTAGTGGTTTAGGCCTAGCGGGGTCCTACGAGCAGTACTTC. The chain employs TRBV12-5 and TRBJ2-7, with 9 bases identical to TRBD2. Germline V CDR1 and CDR2: LGHNT, FRNRAP. V dropped 3 bases and J dropped 1; count of bases not matched to a gene: 4. The length of the CDR3 is 15 residues.

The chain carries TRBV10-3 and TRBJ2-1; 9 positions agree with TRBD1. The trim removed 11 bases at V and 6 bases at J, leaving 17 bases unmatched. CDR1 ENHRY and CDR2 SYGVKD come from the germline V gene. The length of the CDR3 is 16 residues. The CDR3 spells CASRLDSGQGRNEQFF. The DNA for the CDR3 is TGTGCCTCTCGGTTAGACTCGGGACAGGGTCGCAATGAGCAGTTCTTC.

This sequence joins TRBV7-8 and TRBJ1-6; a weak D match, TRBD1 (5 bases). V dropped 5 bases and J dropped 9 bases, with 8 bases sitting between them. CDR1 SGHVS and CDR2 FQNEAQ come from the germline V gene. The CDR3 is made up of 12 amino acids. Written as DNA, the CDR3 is TGTGCCAGCAGCGGGACGGCTTCACCCCTCCACTTT. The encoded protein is CASSGTASPLHF.

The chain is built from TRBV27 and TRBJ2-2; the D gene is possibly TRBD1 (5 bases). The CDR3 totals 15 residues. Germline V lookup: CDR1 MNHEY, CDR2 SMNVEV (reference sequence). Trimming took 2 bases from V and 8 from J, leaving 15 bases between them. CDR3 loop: CASSLTGRDRGELFF. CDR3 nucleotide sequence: TGTGCCAGCAGTTTAACCGGCAGGGATAGAGGGGAGCTGTTTTTT.